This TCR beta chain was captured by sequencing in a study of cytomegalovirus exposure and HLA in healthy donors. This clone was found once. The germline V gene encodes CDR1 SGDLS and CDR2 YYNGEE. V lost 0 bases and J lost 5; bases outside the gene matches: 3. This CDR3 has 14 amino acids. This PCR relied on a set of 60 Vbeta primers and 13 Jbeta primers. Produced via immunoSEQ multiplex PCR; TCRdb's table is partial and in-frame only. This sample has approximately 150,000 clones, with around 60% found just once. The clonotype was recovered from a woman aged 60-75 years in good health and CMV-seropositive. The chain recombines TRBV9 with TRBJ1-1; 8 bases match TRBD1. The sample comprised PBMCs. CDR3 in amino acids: CASSVGTGTTEAFF. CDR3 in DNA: TGTGCCAGCAGCGTAGGGACAGGGACGACTGAAGCTTTCTTT.